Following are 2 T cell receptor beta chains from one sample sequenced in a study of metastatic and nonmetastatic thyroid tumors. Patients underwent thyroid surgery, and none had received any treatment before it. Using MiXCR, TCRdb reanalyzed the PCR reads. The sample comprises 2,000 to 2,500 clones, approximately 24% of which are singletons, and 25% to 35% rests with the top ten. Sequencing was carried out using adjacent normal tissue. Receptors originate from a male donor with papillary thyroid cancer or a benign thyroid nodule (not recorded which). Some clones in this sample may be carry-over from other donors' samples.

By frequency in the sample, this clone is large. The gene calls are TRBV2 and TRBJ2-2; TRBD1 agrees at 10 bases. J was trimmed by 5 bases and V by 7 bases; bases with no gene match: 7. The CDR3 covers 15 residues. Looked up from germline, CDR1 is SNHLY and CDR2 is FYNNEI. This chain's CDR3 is CASMSTGGSTGELFF. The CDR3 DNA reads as TGTGCCAGCATGTCGACAGGGGGCAGTACCGGGGAGCTGTTTTTT.

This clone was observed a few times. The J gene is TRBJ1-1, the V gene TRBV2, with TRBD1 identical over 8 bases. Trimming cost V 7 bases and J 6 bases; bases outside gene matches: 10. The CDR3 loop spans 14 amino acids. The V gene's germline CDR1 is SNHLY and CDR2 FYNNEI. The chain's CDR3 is CASMVTGGWPEAFF. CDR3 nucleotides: TGTGCCAGCATGGTTACAGGGGGATGGCCTGAAGCTTTCTTT.